This T cell receptor beta chain derives from a study of blood T cell repertoires in COVID-19. Study at large: Sites in the United States, Italy and Spain provided acute and convalescent COVID-19 samples. PBMCs, B-cell-depleted T cells, or T cells provided the cDNA or gDNA that made up the material.

Original methodology: Counts of nucleated cells, estimated from reference gene primer amplification, were obtained. Sequencing used immunoSEQ multiplex PCR; TCRdb keeps in-frame clones, though not all of them. That table furnishes V, J and clone size, whereas the DNA furnished D and trimming. The data contain 40,000 to 50,000 clones, around nine tenths of them seen just once; the ten biggest clones take up about 5.1%. The V gene lost 0 bases and the J gene lost 8 bases, with 11 bases spanning the gap. Per the germline V gene, CDR1 is SGDLS and CDR2 is YYNGEE. The CDR3 is made up of 14 amino acids. The chain uses TRBV9 and TRBJ1-4; tentative D call: TRBD1 (5 bases). The sequencing input was peripheral blood. This clonotype originated in an older man with acute or convalescent COVID-19. Here the CDR3 DNA reads TGTGCCAGCAGCGTAGATGACAGACGGGAAAAACTGTTTTTT. Amino acids: CASSVDDRREKLFF.